Listed below are T cell receptor beta chains from one sample, sequenced in a study of blood T cells in healthy people across ages. TCRdb re-derived calls from the 5' RACE reads in MiXCR, one entry per CDR3 protein. Counted here are around 900,000 distinct CDR3 sequences, less than 35% occurring once; the ten biggest clones make up approximately 15%. The sample comprised blood. The receptors stem from a woman aged 80 or over in good health. CDR3s include the opening cysteine and the closing phenylalanine or tryptophan.

j_call: TRBJ1-6
v_call: TRBV6-4
cdr3_aa: CASSGLPNSPLHF

j_call: TRBJ1-6
v_call: TRBV6-1
cdr3_aa: CASRPGQRNSPLHF

j_call: TRBJ2-5
v_call: TRBV9
cdr3_aa: CASSGSVQGNNEQYF

j_call: TRBJ2-5
v_call: TRBV5-6
cdr3_aa: CASSLGGAEQYF

j_call: TRBJ2-2
v_call: TRBV29-1
cdr3_aa: CSGGDNTGELFF

j_call: TRBJ2-1
v_call: TRBV7-6
cdr3_aa: CASSLAGLAGVNEQFF

j_call: TRBJ1-1
v_call: TRBV19
cdr3_aa: CASSIDTEAFF

j_call: TRBJ1-2
v_call: TRBV10-3
cdr3_aa: CAISEGLTGFGYTF

j_call: TRBJ1-1
v_call: TRBV2
cdr3_aa: CASMGRENTEAFF

j_call: TRBJ2-1
v_call: TRBV21-1
cdr3_aa: CASSKDIGYNEQFF

j_call: TRBJ2-3
v_call: TRBV2
cdr3_aa: CASRAGTSGGHSTDTQYF

j_call: TRBJ2-5
v_call: TRBV9
cdr3_aa: CASSVQAGEQETQYF

j_call: TRBJ2-5
v_call: TRBV9
cdr3_aa: CASSVAGGNGETQYF

j_call: TRBJ1-4
v_call: TRBV7-8
cdr3_aa: CASSLGWTGPPNEKLFF

j_call: TRBJ2-3
v_call: TRBV7-2
cdr3_aa: CASSTDRGGTDTQYF

j_call: TRBJ2-1
v_call: TRBV7-9
cdr3_aa: CASISAGTIRGGEQFF

j_call: TRBJ2-2
v_call: TRBV20-1
cdr3_aa: CSARTAGELFF

j_call: TRBJ2-3
v_call: TRBV3-1
cdr3_aa: CASSPYSGTDTQYF

j_call: TRBJ2-6
v_call: TRBV11-2
cdr3_aa: CASHQLSGANVLTF

j_call: TRBJ1-1
v_call: TRBV30
cdr3_aa: CAWERPQWRSTEAFF

j_call: TRBJ2-1
v_call: TRBV12-3/TRBV12-4
cdr3_aa: CASGGQGGNYNEQFF

j_call: TRBJ1-2
v_call: TRBV12-3/TRBV12-4
cdr3_aa: CASTSDRGLLGYTF

j_call: TRBJ1-2
v_call: TRBV12-3/TRBV12-4
cdr3_aa: CASSLQGNIGYTF

j_call: NA
v_call: TRBV12-3/TRBV12-4
cdr3_aa: CASTLQEGTSGRWRETQYF

j_call: TRBJ2-3
v_call: TRBV7-2
cdr3_aa: CASSLAYARGGADTQYF

j_call: TRBJ2-5
v_call: TRBV6-2/TRBV6-3
cdr3_aa: CASSRGTGTWETQYF

j_call: NA
v_call: TRBV7-9
cdr3_aa: CASSLGLSGGQYNEQYF

j_call: TRBJ1-1
v_call: TRBV29-1
cdr3_aa: CSVYLTGQMNTEAFF

j_call: TRBJ2-1
v_call: TRBV6-2/TRBV6-3
cdr3_aa: CASSLKRSEQFF

j_call: TRBJ1-2
v_call: TRBV13
cdr3_aa: CARSVRGGGTNYGYTF

j_call: TRBJ2-7
v_call: TRBV6-5
cdr3_aa: CASSPRTHSYEQYF

j_call: TRBJ2-1
v_call: TRBV11-2
cdr3_aa: CASSAASGIGEQFF

j_call: TRBJ1-1
v_call: TRBV12-3/TRBV12-4
cdr3_aa: CASSLFGVGEAFF

j_call: TRBJ2-1
v_call: TRBV5-6
cdr3_aa: CASSYIAGGPGEQFF

j_call: TRBJ2-3
v_call: TRBV5-1
cdr3_aa: CASSPSLVTDTQYF

j_call: TRBJ2-7
v_call: TRBV27
cdr3_aa: CASSLRRASGASYEQYF

j_call: TRBJ2-5
v_call: TRBV30
cdr3_aa: CAWTHRRGYQETQYF

j_call: TRBJ1-5
v_call: TRBV20-1
cdr3_aa: CSALGRQNQPQHF

j_call: TRBJ2-2
v_call: TRBV6-5
cdr3_aa: CAGSRLGANTGELFF

j_call: TRBJ1-1
v_call: TRBV18
cdr3_aa: CASSPAIQNTEAFF

j_call: TRBJ2-5
v_call: TRBV7-2
cdr3_aa: CASSLASGTGGWETQYF

j_call: TRBJ2-5
v_call: TRBV27
cdr3_aa: CASSPTTGRNEQYF

j_call: TRBJ2-5
v_call: TRBV10-1
cdr3_aa: CASSELGDQETQYF

j_call: TRBJ2-1
v_call: TRBV30
cdr3_aa: CAWSENRGLGQFF

j_call: TRBJ1-5
v_call: TRBV15
cdr3_aa: CATSRDGSPQPQHF

j_call: TRBJ2-3
v_call: TRBV6-2/TRBV6-3
cdr3_aa: CASTKEEKSTDTQYF

j_call: TRBJ2-7
v_call: TRBV6-2/TRBV6-3
cdr3_aa: CASSYDLDRLSHEQYF

j_call: TRBJ1-5
v_call: TRBV27
cdr3_aa: CASRTTGDNQPQHF

j_call: TRBJ1-1
v_call: TRBV2
cdr3_aa: CASNMGQGIAEAFF

j_call: TRBJ1-1
v_call: TRBV7-2
cdr3_aa: CASSPWQGALNTEAFF

j_call: TRBJ2-3
v_call: TRBV12-5
cdr3_aa: CASGLTGGSPNTQYF

j_call: TRBJ2-3
v_call: TRBV13
cdr3_aa: CASSLDDRTADTQYF

j_call: TRBJ1-1
v_call: TRBV19
cdr3_aa: CASSLASVDLGEAFF

j_call: TRBJ2-3
v_call: TRBV12-3/TRBV12-4
cdr3_aa: CASRPDDLSTDTEYF